These T cell receptor beta chains were read from a single sample in a study of cytomegalovirus exposure and HLA in healthy donors. Method: immunoSEQ multiplex PCR; TCRdb's copy keeps in-frame clones and lacks some. Here the sample spans approximately 210,000 clones, around 79% being singletons. The source material was PBMCs. The receptor source for this set is a girl between 10 and 17 years old in good health and CMV-seropositive. CDR3s include the opening cysteine and the closing phenylalanine or tryptophan. The D gene is left open where the match is weak. A clone size is listed for some rows: how often the clone was seen (once, few, many), or a class if it is expanded.

TRBV11-2	few	NA	TRBJ2-2	TGTGCCAGCAGCTTAGGGGCCACCGGGGAGCTGTTTTTT	CASSLGATGELFF
TRBV5-5	NA	NA	TRBJ1-6	TGTGCCAGCAGCTTGGATCAAAATTCACCCCTCCACTTT	CASSLDQNSPLHF
TRBV6-1	NA	NA	TRBJ1-1	TGTGCCAGCAGTGAAGCGGGCAGCGGTAACACTGAAGCTTTCTTT	CASSEAGSGNTEAFF
TRBV6-1	NA	TRBD1	TRBJ2-3	TGTGCCAGCAGCCGGGACAGTATATACACAGATACGCAGTATTTT	CASSRDSIYTDTQYF
TRBV30	few	NA	TRBJ1-5	TGTGCCTGGAGCAACCAAAAGGTAACGGGACAGCCCCAGCATTTT	CAWSNQKVTGQPQHF
TRBV5-1	NA	TRBD1	TRBJ2-2	TGCGCCAGTAGCGGACGGGGACAGGGGGCTTCGGGCGGGGAGCTGTTTTTT	CASSGRGQGASGGELFF
TRBV11-2	once	NA	TRBJ2-5	TGTGCCAGCAGCTTGGGACAACTAAACCAAGAGACCCAGTACTTC	CASSLGQLNQETQYF
TRBV6-5	NA	NA	TRBJ2-3	TGTGCCAGCAGTTACTCGTCGGGGAATCGGGATACGCAGTATTTT	CASSYSSGNRDTQYF
TRBV6-5	NA	NA	TRBJ1-3	TGTGCCAGCAGGACTGACTTCTCTGGAAACACCATATATTTT	CASRTDFSGNTIYF
TRBV19	NA	NA	TRBJ1-2	TGTGCCAGTAGTATGGACGGAGGGTATGGCTACACCTTC	CASSMDGGYGYTF
TRBV11-2	NA	NA	TRBJ2-3	TGTGCCAGCAGCTCCTCCGGGACAATAGGAGATACGCAGTATTTT	CASSSSGTIGDTQYF
TRBV27	NA	NA	TRBJ1-1	TGTGCCTCCCGGAAGGGGGGGGGCGGCCTGAACGCTGAAGCTTTCTTT	CASRKGGGGLNAEAFF
TRBV7-9	NA	NA	TRBJ2-5	TGTGCCAGCAGCTTATTTCTCCGAGAGTGGGAGACCCAGTACTTC	CASSLFLREWETQYF
TRBV7-2	NA	NA	TRBJ2-7	TGTGCCAGCAGCTTAGTCACCTACGAGCAGTACTTC	CASSLVTYEQYF
TRBV6-6	NA	TRBD2	TRBJ2-1	TGTGCCAGCAGTTCGAGCCTGGGACTAGTACGTGAGCAGTTCTTC	CASSSSLGLVREQFF
TRBV7-7	NA	NA	TRBJ1-5	TGTGCCAGCAGCCTCCGACACCCCCAAGGCAATCAGCCCCAGCATTTT	CASSLRHPQGNQPQHF
TRBV30	NA	NA	TRBJ1-6	TGTGCCTGGGGGAGGACGGCCACTCATTCACCCCTCCACTTT	CAWGRTATHSPLHF
TRBV27	NA	TRBD1	TRBJ2-7	TGTGCCGGCAGTTTATCGGACAGGGGTGTATCCTACGAGCAGTACTTC	CAGSLSDRGVSYEQYF
TRBV9	NA	TRBD1	TRBJ2-7	TGTGCCAGCAGCGCCCAGGACAGGACCGGGTACGAGCAGTACTTC	CASSAQDRTGYEQYF
TRBV6-1	NA	NA	TRBJ2-2	TGTGCCAGCTTGGGGCAGAACACCGGGGAGCTGTTTTTT	CASLGQNTGELFF
TRBV7-9	NA	TRBD2	TRBJ2-5	TGTGCCAGCAGCTGGACTAGCGGGGGACAAGAGACCCAGTACTTC	CASSWTSGGQETQYF
TRBV11-3	NA	NA	TRBJ2-7	TGTGCCAGCAGCTTAGGTATGCCCCTTCCTCGGGAGCAGTACTTC	CASSLGMPLPREQYF
TRBV5-1	NA	TRBD1	TRBJ2-5	TGCGCCAGCAGCCTTGGACAGGGCCGCGGAGAGACCCAGTACTTC	CASSLGQGRGETQYF
TRBV18	NA	TRBD1	TRBJ2-7	TGTGCCAGCTCACCCCAACAGGGGTCCCACGAGCAGTACTTC	CASSPQQGSHEQYF